The rows below give T cell receptor beta chains drawn from one sample of a study of cytomegalovirus exposure and HLA in healthy donors. Using immunoSEQ multiplex PCR, the repertoire was profiled, and TCRdb retains in-frame clones only, with some absent. This table holds some 190,000 clones, less than 85% found once. Specimen: PBMCs. The source of these receptors is a man aged 30 to 39 in good health and CMV-seropositive. Both conserved end residues are part of each CDR3. The D gene is left open where the match is weak. The size field is filled for only some rows; it gives once, few, many or a size class.

j_call,clone_size,v_call,d_call,cdr3_length,cdr3_nt,cdr3_aa
TRBJ2-2,NA,TRBV5-6,NA,15,TGTGCCAGCAGCTTGGAAGGTTCGGGAACCGGGGAGCTGTTTTTT,CASSLEGSGTGELFF
TRBJ2-5,few,TRBV19,TRBD2,13,TGTGCCAGTAGTCGGGGGGACCAAGAGACCCAGTACTTC,CASSRGDQETQYF
TRBJ2-1,few,TRBV19,TRBD2,16,TGTGCCTGTACTCGCCTAGCGGGTGCCTCCTACAATGAGCAGTTCTTC,CACTRLAGASYNEQFF
TRBJ2-2,NA,TRBV4-2,NA,18,TGTGCCAGCAGCCAAGTAACGGGGGGCCAGGGGATCACCGGGGAGCTGTTTTTT,CASSQVTGGQGITGELFF
TRBJ1-5,NA,TRBV15,TRBD1,16,TGTGCCACCGCCACAGGGGCCGGTGGAATTCGACAGCCCCAGCATTTT,CATATGAGGIRQPQHF
TRBJ2-7,NA,TRBV11-2,TRBD2,15,TGTGCCAGCAGCCTCTTAGCGGGGGGGCCCTACGAGCAGTACTTC,CASSLLAGGPYEQYF
TRBJ2-2,few,TRBV7-3,NA,11,TGTGCCAGCGGTGAGGAGGGGGAGCTGTTTTTT,CASGEEGELFF
TRBJ2-7,NA,TRBV5-1,TRBD2,15,TGCGCCAGCAGCCCGGGGGGGACGGATCCCTACGAGCAGTACTTC,CASSPGGTDPYEQYF
TRBJ1-4,once,TRBV10-2,NA,15,TGCGCCAGCAGCCTCCAGGGTGGCACTAATGAAAAACTGTTTTTT,CASSLQGGTNEKLFF
TRBJ2-5,NA,TRBV30,TRBD2,15,TGTGCCTGGAGCGGAAGCGGGGGGGCACAAGAGACCCAGTACTTC,CAWSGSGGAQETQYF
TRBJ2-2,NA,TRBV15,NA,15,TGTGCCACCAGCAGACCTCCCCCGGGGACCGGGGAGCTGTTTTTT,CATSRPPPGTGELFF
TRBJ2-5,NA,TRBV6-5,NA,14,TGTGCCAGCAGTCCTGAGGCAGGGTTGGAGACCCAGTACTTC,CASSPEAGLETQYF
TRBJ2-7,NA,TRBV5-4,TRBD1,15,TGTGCCAGCAGCTTGAGAAGGACAGGGAGCTACGAGCAGTACTTC,CASSLRRTGSYEQYF
TRBJ2-2,NA,TRBV27,TRBD1,16,TGTGCCAGCAGCCAGATCACCGGACAGGGCCACGGGGAGCTGTTTTTT,CASSQITGQGHGELFF
TRBJ2-3,NA,TRBV30,TRBD2,15,TGTGCCTGGAGTGTTTCTAGCGGGAGGACAGATACGCAGTATTTT,CAWSVSSGRTDTQYF
TRBJ2-1,NA,TRBV5-8,TRBD2,13,TGTGCCAGCAGCTTGGGTAGCGGGGGGGGGCGACTCTTC,CASSLGSGGGRLF
TRBJ1-4,few,TRBV4-2,NA,17,TGTGCCAGCAGCCAAGATATAGACAGAGGGGGGGTGGAAAAACTGTTTTTT,CASSQDIDRGGVEKLFF
TRBJ2-4,NA,TRBV7-2,TRBD2,19,TGTGCCAGCAGCCCCCTACCGGGACTAGCCAATATAGCCAAAAACATTCAGTACTTC,CASSPLPGLANIAKNIQYF
TRBJ1-3,NA,TRBV23-1,NA,14,TGCGCCAGCAGTCAATTTAGAGACAGTTACACCATATATTTT,CASSQFRDSYTIYF
TRBJ1-2,few,TRBV19,NA,14,TGTGCCAGTAGTATAGGGACTCTAAGCGAGAGGTCGTTCTTC,CASSIGTLSERSFF
TRBJ2-3,NA,TRBV28,TRBD1,15,TGTGCCAGCAGAATCGGGACAGGGGACCGGGGTACGCAGTATTTT,CASRIGTGDRGTQYF
TRBJ2-7,NA,TRBV11-3,TRBD1,15,TGTGCCAGCAGCCCGGGGACAGGGGCGGCCTACGAGCAGTACTTC,CASSPGTGAAYEQYF
TRBJ2-3,few,TRBV11-3,NA,15,TGTGCCAGCGGACGACCGGGAGATGGTCCAGATACGCAGTATTTT,CASGRPGDGPDTQYF
TRBJ1-1,NA,TRBV5-1,TRBD1,15,TGCGCCAGCAGCTTGGGGACAGGGGTTAGGACTGAAGCTTTCTTT,CASSLGTGVRTEAFF
TRBJ1-6,NA,TRBV6-4,TRBD1,14,TGTGCCAGCAGAGCGGGACAGGGGAATTCACCCCTCCACTTT,CASRAGQGNSPLHF
TRBJ1-3,NA,TRBV11-2,NA,17,TGTGCCAGCAGCTTCGAACCCGGGGGGGGCACTGGAAACACCATATATTTT,CASSFEPGGGTGNTIYF
TRBJ1-2,NA,TRBV9,NA,14,TGTGCCAGCAGCGCTGGGGGGGGGACCAGAGGCTACACCTTC,CASSAGGGTRGYTF
TRBJ2-6,NA,TRBV5-4,NA,16,TGTGCCAGCAGCTTGGTGGGGGGTGTTGGGGCCAACGTCCTGACTTTC,CASSLVGGVGANVLTF
TRBJ1-1,few,TRBV30,TRBD1,13,TGTGCCTGGTCGGGACAGGGCACGGCTGAAGCTTTCTTT,CAWSGQGTAEAFF
TRBJ2-3,once,TRBV9,TRBD1,15,TGTGCCAGCAGCGTTGTGGGACAGGGACCAGATACGCAGTATTTT,CASSVVGQGPDTQYF
TRBJ1-2,many,TRBV7-9,TRBD1,12,TGTGCCAGCAGCGGGGGACAGGGGGGATACACCTTC,CASSGGQGGYTF
TRBJ1-2,NA,TRBV2,NA,12,TGTGCCATCTCGCAAGCAGGCTATGGCTACACCTTC,CAISQAGYGYTF
TRBJ1-6,few,TRBV7-9,TRBD1,15,TGTGCCAGCAGCCCCAGGACAGGGGGCGACTCACCCCTCCACTTT,CASSPRTGGDSPLHF
TRBJ1-4,few,TRBV15,NA,13,TGTGCCACCAGCAGAGATCGAGGCGAAAAACTGTTTTTT,CATSRDRGEKLFF
TRBJ2-7,NA,TRBV7-2,NA,13,TGTGCCAGCAGCATCGAGGGGGTCCACGAGCAGTACTTC,CASSIEGVHEQYF
TRBJ2-1,NA,TRBV5-1,TRBD2,15,TGCGCCAGCAGCTTGAGTCTAGCGGGAGGGAATGAGCAGTTCTTC,CASSLSLAGGNEQFF
TRBJ2-7,NA,TRBV27,NA,14,TGTGCCAGCAGTCCCAGGCCTCGTACCGACGAGCAGTACTTC,CASSPRPRTDEQYF
TRBJ2-2,NA,TRBV6-5,NA,15,TGTGCCAGCAGTTACAGCAGGATTAACACCGGGGAGCTGTTTTTT,CASSYSRINTGELFF
TRBJ2-1,NA,TRBV9,TRBD1,15,TGTGCCAGCAGCCCCGACAGGGGGGTTCGAAGGGGGCAGTTCTTC,CASSPDRGVRRGQFF
TRBJ2-1,NA,TRBV2,NA,13,TGTGCCAGCAGACTCGATGGGCATCCTGAGCAGTTCTTC,CASRLDGHPEQFF
TRBJ2-5,NA,TRBV29-1,NA,13,TGCAGCGTAATTTCCGGAGTCGGGGAGACCCAGTACTTC,CSVISGVGETQYF
TRBJ1-2,NA,TRBV10-3,TRBD1,18,TGTGCCATCAGGACCTCCGGGACAGAGGCCAGTCCTGCCTATGGCTACACCTTC,CAIRTSGTEASPAYGYTF
TRBJ2-2,NA,TRBV5-4,TRBD1,15,TGTGCCAGCAGCTTCGGGACAGAGAACACCGGGGAGCTGTTTTTT,CASSFGTENTGELFF
TRBJ2-5,NA,TRBV9,TRBD2,15,TGTGCCAGCAGCGTAGGGGACTACCCCCAAGAGACCCAGTACTTC,CASSVGDYPQETQYF
TRBJ2-1,NA,TRBV7-7,TRBD2,15,TGTGCTAGCAGCTCAAGCGGGGGGGGCTACAATGAGCAGTTCTTC,CASSSSGGGYNEQFF
TRBJ2-7,NA,TRBV4-1,TRBD2,14,TGCGCCAGCAGCCAGACTAGCGGGGGATACGAGCAGTACTTC,CASSQTSGGYEQYF
TRBJ2-3,NA,TRBV11-2,NA,16,TGTGCCAGCAGCTTAGCAGTGGAGGGGTGGACAGATACGCAGTATTTT,CASSLAVEGWTDTQYF
TRBJ1-2,once,TRBV5-4,TRBD1,17,TGTGCCAGCAGCCCTGGGGGGGACAGGGCTGGATTCCGTGGCTACACCTTC,CASSPGGDRAGFRGYTF
TRBJ1-2,NA,TRBV5-1,NA,11,TGCGCCAGCAGCTTGGGGGGCCAAAGCACCTTC,CASSLGGQSTF
TRBJ1-2,NA,TRBV5-1,NA,15,TGCGCCAGCAGACAGGGTTCAGGGTCTAACTATGGCTACACCTTC,CASRQGSGSNYGYTF
TRBJ1-1,NA,TRBV29-1,TRBD1,13,TGCAGCGCTAGGGGACAGATGAACACTGAAGCTTTCTTT,CSARGQMNTEAFF
TRBJ2-2,NA,TRBV18,TRBD1,13,TGTGCCAGCTCAAGGGACAGGGGTGGACGGCTGTTTTTT,CASSRDRGGRLFF
TRBJ1-5,NA,TRBV4-2,TRBD1,13,TGTGCCAGCAGCCAGACAGGGTTCCAGCCCCAGCATTTT,CASSQTGFQPQHF